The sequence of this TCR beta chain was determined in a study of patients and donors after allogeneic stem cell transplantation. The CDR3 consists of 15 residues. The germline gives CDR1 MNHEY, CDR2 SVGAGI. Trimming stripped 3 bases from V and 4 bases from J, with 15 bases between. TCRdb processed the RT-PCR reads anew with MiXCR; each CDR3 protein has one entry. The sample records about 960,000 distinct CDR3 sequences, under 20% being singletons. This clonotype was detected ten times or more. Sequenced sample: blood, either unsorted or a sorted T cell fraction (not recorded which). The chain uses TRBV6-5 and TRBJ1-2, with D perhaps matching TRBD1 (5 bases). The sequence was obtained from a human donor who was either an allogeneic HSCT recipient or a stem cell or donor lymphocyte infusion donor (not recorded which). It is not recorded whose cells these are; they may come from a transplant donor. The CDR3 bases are TGTGCCAGCAGTTATCTACCCGCCGGGACCTATGGCTACACCTTC. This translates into CASSYLPAGTYGYTF.